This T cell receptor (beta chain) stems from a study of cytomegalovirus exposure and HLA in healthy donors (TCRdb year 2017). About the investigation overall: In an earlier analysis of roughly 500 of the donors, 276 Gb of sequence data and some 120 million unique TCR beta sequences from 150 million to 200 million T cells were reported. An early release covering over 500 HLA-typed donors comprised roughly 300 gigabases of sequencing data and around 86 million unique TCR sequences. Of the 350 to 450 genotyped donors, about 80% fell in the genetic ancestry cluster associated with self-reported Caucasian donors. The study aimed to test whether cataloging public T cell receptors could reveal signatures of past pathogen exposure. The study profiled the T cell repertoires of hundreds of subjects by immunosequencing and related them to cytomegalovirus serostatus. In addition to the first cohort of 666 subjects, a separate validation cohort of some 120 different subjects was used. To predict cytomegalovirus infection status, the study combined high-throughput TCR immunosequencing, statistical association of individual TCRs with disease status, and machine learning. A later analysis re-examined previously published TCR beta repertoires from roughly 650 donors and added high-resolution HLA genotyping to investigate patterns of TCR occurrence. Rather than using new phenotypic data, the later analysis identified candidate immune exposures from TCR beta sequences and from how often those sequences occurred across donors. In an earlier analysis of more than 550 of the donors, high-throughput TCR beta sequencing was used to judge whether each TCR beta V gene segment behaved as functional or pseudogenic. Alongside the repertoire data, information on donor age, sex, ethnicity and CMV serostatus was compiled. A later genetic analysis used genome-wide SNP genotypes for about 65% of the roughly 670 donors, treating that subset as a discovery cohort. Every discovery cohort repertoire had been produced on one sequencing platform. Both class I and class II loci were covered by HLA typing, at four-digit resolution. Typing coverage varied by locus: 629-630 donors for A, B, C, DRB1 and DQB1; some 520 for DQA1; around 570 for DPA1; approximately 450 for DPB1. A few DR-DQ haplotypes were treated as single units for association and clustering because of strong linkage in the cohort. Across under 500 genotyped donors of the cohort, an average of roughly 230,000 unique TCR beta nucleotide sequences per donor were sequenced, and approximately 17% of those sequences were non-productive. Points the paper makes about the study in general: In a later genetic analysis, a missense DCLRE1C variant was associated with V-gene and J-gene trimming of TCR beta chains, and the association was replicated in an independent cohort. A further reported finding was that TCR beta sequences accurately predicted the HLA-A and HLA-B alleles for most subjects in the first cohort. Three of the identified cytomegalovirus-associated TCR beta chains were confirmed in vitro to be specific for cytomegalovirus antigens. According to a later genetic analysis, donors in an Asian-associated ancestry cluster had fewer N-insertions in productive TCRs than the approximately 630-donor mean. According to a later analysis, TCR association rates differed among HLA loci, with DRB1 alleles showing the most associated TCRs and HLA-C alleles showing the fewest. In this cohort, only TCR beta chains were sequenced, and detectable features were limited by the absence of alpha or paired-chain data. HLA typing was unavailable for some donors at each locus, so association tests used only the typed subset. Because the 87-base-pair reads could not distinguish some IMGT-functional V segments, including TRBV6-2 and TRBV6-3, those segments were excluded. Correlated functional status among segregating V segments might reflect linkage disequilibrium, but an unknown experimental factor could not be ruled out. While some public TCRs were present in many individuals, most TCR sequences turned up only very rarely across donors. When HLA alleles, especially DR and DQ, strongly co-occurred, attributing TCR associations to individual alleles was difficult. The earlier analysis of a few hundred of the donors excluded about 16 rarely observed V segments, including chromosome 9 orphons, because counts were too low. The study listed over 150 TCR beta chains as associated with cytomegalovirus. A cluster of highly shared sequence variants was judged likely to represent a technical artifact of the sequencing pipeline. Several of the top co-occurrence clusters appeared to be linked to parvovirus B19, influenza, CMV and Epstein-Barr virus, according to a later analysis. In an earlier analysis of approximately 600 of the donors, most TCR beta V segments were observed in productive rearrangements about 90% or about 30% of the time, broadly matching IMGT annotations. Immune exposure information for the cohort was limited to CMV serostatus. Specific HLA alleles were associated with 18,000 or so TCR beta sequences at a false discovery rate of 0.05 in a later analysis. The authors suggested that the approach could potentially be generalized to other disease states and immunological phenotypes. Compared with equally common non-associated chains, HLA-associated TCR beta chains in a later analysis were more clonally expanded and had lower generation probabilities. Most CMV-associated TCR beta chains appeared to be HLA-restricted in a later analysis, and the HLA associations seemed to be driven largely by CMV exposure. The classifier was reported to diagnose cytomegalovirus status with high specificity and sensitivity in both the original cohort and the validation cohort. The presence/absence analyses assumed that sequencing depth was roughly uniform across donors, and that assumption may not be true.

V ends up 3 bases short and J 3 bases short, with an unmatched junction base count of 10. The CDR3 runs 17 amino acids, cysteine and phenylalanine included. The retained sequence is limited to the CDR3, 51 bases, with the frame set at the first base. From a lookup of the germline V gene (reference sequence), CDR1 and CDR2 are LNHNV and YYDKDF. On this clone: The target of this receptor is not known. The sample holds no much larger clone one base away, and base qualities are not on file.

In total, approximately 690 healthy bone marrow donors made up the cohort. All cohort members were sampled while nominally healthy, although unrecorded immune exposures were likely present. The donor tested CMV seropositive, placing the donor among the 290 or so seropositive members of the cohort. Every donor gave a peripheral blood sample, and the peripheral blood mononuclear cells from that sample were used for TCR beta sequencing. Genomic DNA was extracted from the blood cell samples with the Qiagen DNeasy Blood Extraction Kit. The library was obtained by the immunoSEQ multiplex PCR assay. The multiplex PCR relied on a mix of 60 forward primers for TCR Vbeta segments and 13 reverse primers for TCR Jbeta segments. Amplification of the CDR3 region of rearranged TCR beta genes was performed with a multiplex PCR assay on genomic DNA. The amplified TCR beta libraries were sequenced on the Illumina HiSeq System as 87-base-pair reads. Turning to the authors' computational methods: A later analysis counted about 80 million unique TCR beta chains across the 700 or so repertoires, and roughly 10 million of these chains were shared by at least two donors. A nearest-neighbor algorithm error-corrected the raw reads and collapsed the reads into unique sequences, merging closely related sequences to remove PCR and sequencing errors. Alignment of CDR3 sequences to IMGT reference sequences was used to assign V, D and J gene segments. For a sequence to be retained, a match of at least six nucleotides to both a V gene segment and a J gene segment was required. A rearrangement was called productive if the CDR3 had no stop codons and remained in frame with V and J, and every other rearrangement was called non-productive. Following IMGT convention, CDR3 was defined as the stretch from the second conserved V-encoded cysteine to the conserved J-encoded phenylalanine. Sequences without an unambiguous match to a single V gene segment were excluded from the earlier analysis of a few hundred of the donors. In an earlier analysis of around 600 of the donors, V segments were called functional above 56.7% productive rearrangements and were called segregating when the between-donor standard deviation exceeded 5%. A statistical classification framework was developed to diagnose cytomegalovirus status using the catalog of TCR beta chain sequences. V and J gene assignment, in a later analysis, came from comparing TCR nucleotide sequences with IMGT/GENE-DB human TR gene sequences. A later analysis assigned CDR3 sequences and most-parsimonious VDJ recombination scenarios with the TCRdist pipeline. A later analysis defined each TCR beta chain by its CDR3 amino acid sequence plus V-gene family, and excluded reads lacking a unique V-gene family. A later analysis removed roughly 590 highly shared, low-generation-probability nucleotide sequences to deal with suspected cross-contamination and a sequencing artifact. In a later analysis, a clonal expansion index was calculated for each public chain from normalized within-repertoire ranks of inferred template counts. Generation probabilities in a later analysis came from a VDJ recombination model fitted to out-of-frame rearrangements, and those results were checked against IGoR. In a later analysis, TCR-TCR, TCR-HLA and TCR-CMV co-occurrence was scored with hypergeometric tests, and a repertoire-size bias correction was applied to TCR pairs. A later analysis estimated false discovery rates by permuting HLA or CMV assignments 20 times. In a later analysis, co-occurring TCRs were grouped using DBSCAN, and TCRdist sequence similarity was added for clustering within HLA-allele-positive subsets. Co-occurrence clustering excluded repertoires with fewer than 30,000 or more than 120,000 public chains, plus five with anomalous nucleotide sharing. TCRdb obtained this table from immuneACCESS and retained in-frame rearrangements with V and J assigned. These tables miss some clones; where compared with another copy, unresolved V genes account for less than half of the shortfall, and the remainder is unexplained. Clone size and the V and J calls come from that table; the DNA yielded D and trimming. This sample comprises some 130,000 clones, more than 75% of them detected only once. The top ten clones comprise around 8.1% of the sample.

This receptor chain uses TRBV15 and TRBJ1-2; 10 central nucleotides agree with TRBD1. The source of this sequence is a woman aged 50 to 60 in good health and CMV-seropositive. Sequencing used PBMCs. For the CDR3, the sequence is CATSRSRDRGRDYGYTF. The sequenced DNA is TGTGCCACCAGCAGGTCCCGGGACAGGGGACGGGACTATGGCTACACCTTC.